Following are 2 T cell receptor beta chains from one sample sequenced in a study of blood T cell repertoires in COVID-19. TCRdb's copy holds only in-frame clones and misses some; the assay was immunoSEQ multiplex PCR. The sample has fewer than 300,000 clones; 70% to 90% are singletons. The source material was peripheral blood. These receptors originate from a man aged 50-59 years with active or convalescent COVID-19.

The DNA for the CDR3 is TGTGCCAGCAGTGCCACGGACAGGGGGAACACTGAAGCTTTCTTT. It is translated as CASSATDRGNTEAFF. The chain combines TRBV25-1 with TRBJ1-1, with TRBD1 identical over 9 bases. The V segment lost 4 bases and the J segment 1 base; nucleotides outside the gene matches: 4. Germline CDR1 reads MGHDK; CDR2 reads SYGVNS. This CDR3 has 15 residues.

For this clone: Other DNA variants within this sample encode the same CDR3. The chain combines TRBV20-1 with TRBJ1-2; 8 nucleotides line up with TRBD1. J was trimmed by 5 bases and V by 3 bases; bases with no gene match: 2. The CDR3 length is 12 residues. Germline V gene sequence: CDR1 DFQATT, CDR2 SNEGSKA (reference sequence). The CDR3 coding sequence is TGCAGTGCTAGTAACAGGGGGTATGGCTACACCTTC. This sequence encodes CSASNRGYGYTF.